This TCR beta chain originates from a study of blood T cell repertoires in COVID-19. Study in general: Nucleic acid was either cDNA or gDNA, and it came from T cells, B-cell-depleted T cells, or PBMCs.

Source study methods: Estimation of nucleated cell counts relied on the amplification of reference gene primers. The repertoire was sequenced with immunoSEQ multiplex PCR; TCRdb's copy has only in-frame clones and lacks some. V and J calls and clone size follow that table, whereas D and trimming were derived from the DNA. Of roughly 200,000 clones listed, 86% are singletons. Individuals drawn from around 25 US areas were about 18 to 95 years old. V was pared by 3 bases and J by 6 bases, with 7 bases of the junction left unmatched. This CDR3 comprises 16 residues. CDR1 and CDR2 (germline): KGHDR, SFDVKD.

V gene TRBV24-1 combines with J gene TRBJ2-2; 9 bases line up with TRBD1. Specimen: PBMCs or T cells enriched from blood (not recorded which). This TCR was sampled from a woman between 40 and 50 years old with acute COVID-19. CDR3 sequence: CATSDARDRDAGELFF. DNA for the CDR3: TGTGCCACCAGTGATGCCCGGGACAGGGACGCCGGGGAGCTGTTTTTT.